This T cell receptor (beta chain) was obtained from a study of CD8+ T cells in alopecia areata. On this clone: Its antigen is still unknown.

Extraction and reverse transcription of RNA yielded cDNA as the sequencing template. The table came from immunoSEQ multiplex PCR; TCRdb's copy has only in-frame clones and leaves some out. The data hold 150,000 to 200,000 clones, with 45% to 60% observed a single time. The CDR3 is 14 amino acids. V was cut by 1 base and J by 8 bases, with 12 bases left in between. In germline, CDR1 is SGHAT, CDR2 FQNNGV. Study-wide results and caveats: In scalp samples, resident alphabeta T cells of normal skin are also sequenced. Lesional scalp exceeded normal scalp in clonality, especially in alopecia totalis/universalis.

Sequenced material: CD4+ T cells sorted from blood. The chain combines TRBV11-2 with TRBJ2-4, with D perhaps matching TRBD1 (5 bases). The sequence derives from a human donor in good health. CDR3 loop: CASSLGRLGDIQYF. CDR3 sequence (DNA): TGTGCCAGCAGCTTAGGTCGGTTAGGGGACATTCAGTACTTC.